Given below is one T cell receptor beta chain in context. This sample is part of a study of control samples from healthy donors and cancer patients. Repertoires were generated with immunoSEQ multiplex PCR, while TCRdb's copy carries only in-frame clones and drops some. This sample carries about 160,000 clones, roughly 90% of them seen once, and the ten largest clones take approximately 12%. Trimming cost V 2 bases and J 9 bases; bases outside gene matches: 13. The V gene's germline CDR1 is SGHTA and CDR2 FQGNSA. The CDR3 loop spans 16 amino acids. This chain uses TRBV7-2 with TRBJ2-1, with TRBD2 identical over 7 bases. The sample was blood. This receptor was identified in a man aged 25-40 years in good health. CDR3 sequence reads: CASSLQTGTTVGEQFF. CDR3 sequence (DNA): TGTGCCAGCAGCTTACAAACCGGGACTACCGTCGGTGAGCAGTTCTTC. Supplemented by reference TRBV7-2 and TRBJ2-1, the full variable domain reads GAGVSQSPSNKVTEKGKDVELRCDPISGHTALYWYRQSLGQGLEFLIYFQGNSAPDKSGLPSDRFSAERTGGSVSTLTIQRTQQEDSAVYLCASSLQTGTTVGEQFFGPGTRLTVL.